Listed below are T cell receptor beta chains from one sample, sequenced in a study of blood T cell repertoires in COVID-19. Profiled with immunoSEQ multiplex PCR; TCRdb holds only in-frame clones, not every one. Of roughly 51,000 clones listed, about 89% are singletons. Sequenced material: peripheral blood. Receptors originate from a woman in her sixties or seventies with active or convalescent COVID-19. Each CDR3 is given with its conserved first and last residue. Each record gives: D gene, J gene, V gene, clone size, CDR3 length, CDR3 DNA, CDR3 protein. The D gene is left open where the match is weak. Only some rows state a clone size, as once, few, many or a class for expanded clones.

d_gene: TRBD2; j_gene: TRBJ2-7; v_gene: TRBV6-1; abundance: NA; len: 17; CDR3nt: TGTGCCAGCAGTGGTTCCCTGACTAGCGCAAGGGGGGACGAGCAGTACTTC; CDR3aa: CASSGSLTSARGDEQYF
d_gene: NA; j_gene: TRBJ1-4; v_gene: TRBV6-1; abundance: NA; len: 15; CDR3nt: TGTGCCAGCAGTGAATGGGGGGTCGGCCATGAAAAACTGTTTTTT; CDR3aa: CASSEWGVGHEKLFF
d_gene: TRBD1; j_gene: TRBJ1-5; v_gene: TRBV19; abundance: NA; len: 14; CDR3nt: TGTGCCAGTAGTATAGGAGGGGGCGATCAGCCCCAGCATTTT; CDR3aa: CASSIGGGDQPQHF
d_gene: NA; j_gene: TRBJ2-7; v_gene: TRBV10-3; abundance: NA; len: 13; CDR3nt: TGTGCCATCAGTGAGTCGACGAGGTACGAGCAGTACTTC; CDR3aa: CAISESTRYEQYF
d_gene: TRBD1; j_gene: TRBJ1-2; v_gene: TRBV5-1; abundance: NA; len: 14; CDR3nt: TGCGCCAGCAGCCAGGACAGGGGCAGTGGTGGCTACACCTTC; CDR3aa: CASSQDRGSGGYTF
d_gene: TRBD1; j_gene: TRBJ1-3; v_gene: TRBV19; abundance: NA; len: 16; CDR3nt: TGTGCCAGTAGTTTGGTCGGGACAGCTTCTGGAAACACCATATATTTT; CDR3aa: CASSLVGTASGNTIYF
d_gene: TRBD2; j_gene: TRBJ2-2; v_gene: TRBV7-3; abundance: NA; len: 17; CDR3nt: TGTGCCAGCAGCTACAAGAGCGGGAGCGGTGGCACCGGGGAGCTGTTTTTT; CDR3aa: CASSYKSGSGGTGELFF
d_gene: NA; j_gene: TRBJ1-2; v_gene: TRBV28; abundance: NA; len: 13; CDR3nt: TGTGCCAGCACCCCCGAGAGATTCTATGGCTACACCTTC; CDR3aa: CASTPERFYGYTF
d_gene: TRBD1; j_gene: TRBJ1-5; v_gene: TRBV28; abundance: NA; len: 14; CDR3nt: TGTGCCAGCAGTGGGACAGGGGAGTGGCAGCCCCAGCATTTT; CDR3aa: CASSGTGEWQPQHF
d_gene: NA; j_gene: TRBJ1-1; v_gene: TRBV19; abundance: NA; len: 15; CDR3nt: TGTGCCAGTAGCCTCCCGGGACTCTCGAACACTGAAGCTTTCTTT; CDR3aa: CASSLPGLSNTEAFF
d_gene: TRBD2; j_gene: TRBJ2-5; v_gene: TRBV19; abundance: NA; len: 15; CDR3nt: TGTGCCAGTAGTGAGCCCGGGAGGGCAGGGAAGACCCAGTACTTC; CDR3aa: CASSEPGRAGKTQYF
d_gene: NA; j_gene: TRBJ1-5; v_gene: TRBV6-5; abundance: once; len: 15; CDR3nt: TGTGCCAGCCGCTTTTGGGACTCCGATTCTCAGCCCCAGCATTTT; CDR3aa: CASRFWDSDSQPQHF
d_gene: NA; j_gene: TRBJ2-1; v_gene: TRBV5-8; abundance: once; len: 13; CDR3nt: TGTGCCAGCAGCTTGTACAACTACAATGAGCAGTTCTTC; CDR3aa: CASSLYNYNEQFF
d_gene: TRBD2; j_gene: TRBJ2-1; v_gene: TRBV18; abundance: NA; len: 14; CDR3nt: TGTGCCAGCTCACCGTCCTTAGCGGGGAATGAGCAGTTCTTC; CDR3aa: CASSPSLAGNEQFF
d_gene: TRBD2; j_gene: TRBJ2-1; v_gene: TRBV19; abundance: few; len: 16; CDR3nt: TGTGCCAGTAGTTCTGGGACTAGCGGGAGCCCCAATGAGCAGTTCTTC; CDR3aa: CASSSGTSGSPNEQFF
d_gene: TRBD1; j_gene: TRBJ1-2; v_gene: TRBV7-2; abundance: NA; len: 15; CDR3nt: TGTGCCAGCAGCTTAGAGGGGCAGGGGGTGGGGGGCTACACCTTC; CDR3aa: CASSLEGQGVGGYTF
d_gene: NA; j_gene: TRBJ2-7; v_gene: TRBV5-1; abundance: NA; len: 15; CDR3nt: TGCGCCAGCAGCTTGGCCGCGGGGCTCGCGTACGAGCAGTACTTC; CDR3aa: CASSLAAGLAYEQYF
d_gene: TRBD1; j_gene: TRBJ1-4; v_gene: TRBV6-5; abundance: NA; len: 14; CDR3nt: TGTGCCAGCGTAAGGGACAGCATAAATGAAAAACTGTTTTTT; CDR3aa: CASVRDSINEKLFF
d_gene: NA; j_gene: TRBJ2-1; v_gene: TRBV19; abundance: NA; len: 13; CDR3nt: TGTGCCAGTAGCCAGGGCTCCTACAATGAGCAGTTCTTC; CDR3aa: CASSQGSYNEQFF
d_gene: TRBD1; j_gene: TRBJ2-3; v_gene: TRBV7-2; abundance: NA; len: 14; CDR3nt: TGTGCCAGCAGCCCTGGACAGGGAGCGGATACGCAGTATTTT; CDR3aa: CASSPGQGADTQYF
d_gene: TRBD2; j_gene: TRBJ2-3; v_gene: TRBV4-1; abundance: NA; len: 16; CDR3nt: TGCGCCAGCAGCCCGTGGACTAGCGGGATCGCAGATACGCAGTATTTT; CDR3aa: CASSPWTSGIADTQYF
d_gene: NA; j_gene: TRBJ2-3; v_gene: TRBV19; abundance: once; len: 12; CDR3nt: TGTGCCAGTAGTAGGGAGACAGATACGCAGTATTTT; CDR3aa: CASSRETDTQYF
d_gene: NA; j_gene: TRBJ1-1; v_gene: TRBV12-5; abundance: NA; len: 16; CDR3nt: TGTGCTAGTGGTTCGGCCGTGCCAGGGAGGGTCACTGAAGCTTTCTTT; CDR3aa: CASGSAVPGRVTEAFF
d_gene: TRBD2; j_gene: TRBJ2-3; v_gene: TRBV7-2; abundance: NA; len: 16; CDR3nt: TGTGCCAGCAGCTTAGTTGGGGGAGGGCCCGTAGATACGCAGTATTTT; CDR3aa: CASSLVGGGPVDTQYF
d_gene: NA; j_gene: TRBJ1-2; v_gene: TRBV30; abundance: NA; len: 13; CDR3nt: TGTGCCAGACTCAGCGAAGCTAACTATGGCTACACCTTC; CDR3aa: CARLSEANYGYTF
d_gene: NA; j_gene: TRBJ1-3; v_gene: TRBV7-6; abundance: NA; len: 15; CDR3nt: TGTGCCAGCAGCTTAGGGGCAGCCTCTGGAAACACCATATATTTT; CDR3aa: CASSLGAASGNTIYF
d_gene: TRBD1; j_gene: TRBJ2-6; v_gene: TRBV19; abundance: NA; len: 17; CDR3nt: TGTGCCAGTAGTATCGGGACAGGGGTCTCTGGGGCCAACGTCCTGACTTTC; CDR3aa: CASSIGTGVSGANVLTF
d_gene: NA; j_gene: TRBJ1-5; v_gene: TRBV19; abundance: few; len: 15; CDR3nt: TGTGCCAGTAGTAACGGCGGATTTAGCAATCAGCCCCAGCATTTT; CDR3aa: CASSNGGFSNQPQHF
d_gene: TRBD1; j_gene: TRBJ1-1; v_gene: TRBV5-1; abundance: NA; len: 14; CDR3nt: TGCGCCAGCAGCGCCTCGACAGGGTTCGCTGAAGCTTTCTTT; CDR3aa: CASSASTGFAEAFF
d_gene: NA; j_gene: TRBJ1-1; v_gene: TRBV15; abundance: NA; len: 13; CDR3nt: TGTGCCACCAGCAGAGGTGGGGGGACTGAAGCTTTCTTT; CDR3aa: CATSRGGGTEAFF
d_gene: TRBD1; j_gene: TRBJ1-1; v_gene: TRBV5-4; abundance: NA; len: 16; CDR3nt: TGTGCCAGCAGCTTACAGGGGGCTATCAAAAACACTGAAGCTTTCTTT; CDR3aa: CASSLQGAIKNTEAFF
d_gene: TRBD1; j_gene: TRBJ2-7; v_gene: TRBV5-4; abundance: NA; len: 15; CDR3nt: TGTGCCAGCAGCTTGGCTGGGACAGGGGCCTACGAGCAGTACTTC; CDR3aa: CASSLAGTGAYEQYF
d_gene: NA; j_gene: TRBJ2-3; v_gene: TRBV6-5; abundance: NA; len: 15; CDR3nt: TGTGCCAGCCGTTCGATCGCAGGGGTGGCAGATACGCAGTATTTT; CDR3aa: CASRSIAGVADTQYF
d_gene: NA; j_gene: TRBJ2-7; v_gene: TRBV28; abundance: NA; len: 11; CDR3nt: TGTGCCAGCAGTCCATTCTACGAGCAGTACTTC; CDR3aa: CASSPFYEQYF
d_gene: TRBD2; j_gene: TRBJ2-7; v_gene: TRBV7-2; abundance: NA; len: 16; CDR3nt: TGTGCCAGCAGCTTATCCGGGACTAGCGCTTCCTACGAGCAGTACTTC; CDR3aa: CASSLSGTSASYEQYF
d_gene: NA; j_gene: TRBJ1-1; v_gene: TRBV7-2; abundance: once; len: 13; CDR3nt: TGTGCCAGCAGCTTAGAGGAGATCACTGAAGCTTTCTTT; CDR3aa: CASSLEEITEAFF
d_gene: TRBD1; j_gene: TRBJ2-3; v_gene: TRBV4-2; abundance: NA; len: 17; CDR3nt: TGTGCCAGCAGCCAAGTGTTGGCAGGGGGAAGCACAGATACGCAGTATTTT; CDR3aa: CASSQVLAGGSTDTQYF
d_gene: NA; j_gene: TRBJ1-1; v_gene: TRBV5-1; abundance: NA; len: 13; CDR3nt: TGCGCCAGCAGCTTTCGGGAGAACACTGAAGCTTTCTTT; CDR3aa: CASSFRENTEAFF
d_gene: NA; j_gene: TRBJ1-4; v_gene: TRBV30; abundance: NA; len: 13; CDR3nt: TGTGCCTGGACCCTCCCGGCGGGAGAAAAACTGTTTTTT; CDR3aa: CAWTLPAGEKLFF
d_gene: TRBD2; j_gene: TRBJ2-1; v_gene: TRBV7-3; abundance: NA; len: 19; CDR3nt: TGTGCCAGCAGCTTAATGGTCTTAGCGGGGGGCTCGACCTACAATGAGCAGTTCTTC; CDR3aa: CASSLMVLAGGSTYNEQFF